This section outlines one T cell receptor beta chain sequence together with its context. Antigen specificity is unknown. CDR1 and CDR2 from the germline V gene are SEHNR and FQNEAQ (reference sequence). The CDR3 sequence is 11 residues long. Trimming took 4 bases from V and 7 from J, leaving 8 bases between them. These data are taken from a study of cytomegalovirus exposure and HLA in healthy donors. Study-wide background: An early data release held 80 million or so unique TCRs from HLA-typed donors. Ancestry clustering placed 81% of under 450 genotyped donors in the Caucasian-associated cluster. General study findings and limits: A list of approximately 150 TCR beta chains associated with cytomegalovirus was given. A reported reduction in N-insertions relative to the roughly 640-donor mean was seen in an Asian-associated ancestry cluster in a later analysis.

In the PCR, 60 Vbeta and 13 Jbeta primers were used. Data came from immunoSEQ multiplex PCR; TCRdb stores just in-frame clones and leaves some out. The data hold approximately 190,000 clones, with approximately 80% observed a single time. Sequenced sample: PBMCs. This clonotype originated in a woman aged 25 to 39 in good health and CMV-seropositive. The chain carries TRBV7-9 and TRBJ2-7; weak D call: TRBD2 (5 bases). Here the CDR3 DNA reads TGTGCCAGCAGCTCACTAGGGGAGCAGTACTTC. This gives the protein CASSSLGEQYF.